This T cell receptor beta chain was obtained from a study of CD8 T cells in ankylosing spondylitis. Study findings and constraints: As for the disease-linked clones, they showed a CD8+ phenotype and occurred at relatively low frequencies in peripheral blood. A motif in TCR beta, a set of under ten highly homologous variants, appeared characteristic of ankylosing spondylitis blood.

The CDR3 has 17 amino acids. V was trimmed by 0 bases and J by 1 base, leaving 16 bases between them. CDR1 is SGHRS, CDR2 YFSETQ, per germline. This clonotype has more than one count but fewer than ten. As yet, its antigen is unknown. TCRdb fed the 5' RACE reads into MiXCR, producing one record per CDR3 protein. Of 30,000 to 45,000 distinct CDR3 sequences listed, approximately 11% were seen once; the top ten hold 20% to 25%. This chain links TRBV5-1 with TRBJ1-1; perhaps TRBD1 as D (6 bases). The sequence derives from a male donor with ankylosing spondylitis. Material for sequencing was synovial fluid, either unsorted or a sorted T cell fraction (not recorded which). The CDR3 sequence: CASSLAPPGGQNTEAFF. In DNA form, the CDR3 reads TGCGCCAGCAGCTTGGCGCCACCGGGGGGCCAGAACACTGAAGCTTTCTTT.